The following is a T cell receptor beta chain sequence with its context. The CDR3 consists of 13 residues. V lost 6 bases and J 10 bases, leaving 18 bases between the germline ends. The entry originates in a study of identical twins. Template switching added a universal primer site, and cDNA bore unique molecular identifiers. MiXCR was run by TCRdb on the 5' RACE reads, yielding one entry per CDR3 protein. The table lists about 520,000 distinct CDR3 sequences, less than 25% of them singletons. This same sample was also taken into another study, of T cells expressing NK-cell markers. This second report adds: For a few donors, these clonotypes were likewise the leading ones in the CD3+CD56-NKG2C+ fraction.

Material: CD4+ T cells sorted from blood. The TCR sequence derives from a young woman in good health. The chain couples TRBV12-3 or TRBV12-4 to TRBJ1-1, with D maybe TRBD1 (5 bases). CDR3 loop: CASRPTYRSLAFF. CDR3 coding DNA: TGTGCCAGCAGACCTACCTACAGGTCTTTAGCTTTCTTT.